The sequence of this TCR beta chain was determined in a study of technical replicates of blood from several donors. The CDR3 sequence is 16 residues long. Germline loops: CDR1 LGHNA, CDR2 YSLEER. V was cut by 0 bases and J by 7 bases, with 18 bases left in between. Method: immunoSEQ multiplex PCR; TCRdb's copy keeps in-frame clones and lacks some. Among about 60,000 clones listed, around nine tenths were seen once. What was sequenced was PBMCs. This receptor was obtained from a human donor in good health. Some clones in this sample may be carry-over from other donors' samples. The chain employs TRBV4-3 and TRBJ1-2; D is unresolved. CDR3 nucleotide sequence: TGCGCCAGCAGCCAAGATGGCCCGGGCAGCCGGGGTGGCTACACCTTC. Amino acid sequence: CASSQDGPGSRGGYTF.